This TCR beta chain derives from a study of blood T cell repertoires in COVID-19. The protocol was immunoSEQ multiplex PCR, while the TCRdb copy is restricted to in-frame clones and leaves out a portion. The sample lists hundreds of thousands of clones; around 89% were seen once. The CDR3 is 17 amino acids. Input material: PBMCs or T cells enriched from blood (not recorded which). The receptor was isolated from a young man who had recovered from COVID-19. The chain uses TRBV21-1 and TRBJ2-3; TRBD2, the D gene given by the table, was not confirmed from the DNA. TRBV21-1 is a pseudogene locus. The CDR3: CASSKGGSGNSTDTQYF. CDR3 in DNA: TGTGCCAGCAGCAAAGGTGGTAGCGGGAACAGCACAGATACGCAGTATTTT.